This is a list of T cell receptor beta chains from one sample in a study of T-cell memory formation after mild COVID-19. TCRdb independently ran MiXCR on the 5' RACE reads; one entry per CDR3 protein. The table has roughly 150,000 distinct CDR3 sequences, approximately 14% seen once. What was sequenced was PBMCs or a T cell subset sorted from them (not recorded which). All receptors derive from an adult woman who had mild COVID-19 (a few samples of this study predate the infection). Cell type and time point are not known. The CDR3 runs from the conserved cysteine through the conserved F or W. Fields, in order: clone size, V gene, D gene, J gene, CDR3 length, CDR3 protein, CDR3 DNA. The D gene is left open where the match is weak. Some rows mark clone size as missing; the rest say once, few, many or name a class of expanded clone.

>few|TRBV24-1|TRBD2|TRBJ2-1|14
CATSATSGKDEQFF
TGTGCCACCAGTGCGACTAGCGGGAAGGATGAGCAGTTCTTC
>few|TRBV12-3/TRBV12-4|.|TRBJ2-5|14
CASSPDGSGETQYF
TGTGCCAGCAGTCCCGATGGCTCCGGGGAGACCCAGTACTTC
>few|TRBV6-2/TRBV6-3|.|TRBJ2-1|16
CASSYRSALPLDEQFF
TGTGCCAGCAGTTATCGATCGGCCCTGCCTTTGGATGAGCAGTTCTTC
>.|TRBV19|.|TRBJ1-1|15
CASSINDRLNTEAFF
TGTGCCAGTAGTATAAATGACAGACTGAACACTGAAGCTTTCTTT
>few|TRBV20-1|TRBD1|TRBJ1-3|20
CSARFIPGQGVAGVGNTIYF
TGCAGTGCTAGGTTTATTCCGGGACAGGGTGTAGCGGGAGTTGGAAACACCATATATTTT
>.|TRBV5-5|TRBD1|TRBJ1-5|14
CASSWDSNNQPQHF
TGTGCCAGCAGCTGGGACAGCAACAATCAGCCCCAGCATTTT
>.|TRBV4-3|TRBD1|TRBJ2-1|17
CASSHGDRGLLGNEQFF
TGCGCCAGCAGCCATGGGGACAGGGGGCTTCTCGGCAATGAGCAGTTCTTC
>.|TRBV11-3|TRBD2|TRBJ2-3|15
CASGEGFVGTDTQYF
TGTGCCAGCGGGGAGGGATTTGTCGGCACAGATACGCAGTATTTT
>many|TRBV7-9|.|TRBJ2-7|12
CASSFPDGVGYF
TGTGCCAGCAGCTTTCCCGACGGAGTGGGTTACTTC
>few|TRBV3-1|.|TRBJ1-3|15
CASSQDAGAGNTIYF
TGTGCCAGCAGCCAAGATGCCGGGGCCGGAAACACCATATATTTT
>.|TRBV15|.|TRBJ2-5|15
CATSREGQGRETQYF
TGTGCCACCAGCAGAGAAGGGCAGGGGCGGGAGACCCAGTACTTC
>few|TRBV7-6|.|TRBJ2-7|14
CASSLGNDGYEQYF
TGTGCCAGCAGCTTAGGGAATGACGGATACGAGCAGTACTTC
>many|TRBV5-1|TRBD2|TRBJ2-5|15
CASSFGLAGQETQYF
TGCGCCAGCAGCTTCGGACTAGCGGGACAAGAGACCCAGTACTTC
>.|TRBV29-1|.|TRBJ2-1|13
CSGVRGAYNEQFF
TGCAGCGGAGTCCGCGGTGCCTACAATGAGCAGTTCTTC
>.|TRBV6-5|.|TRBJ2-7|14
CASRAEGGPREQYF
TGTGCCAGCAGAGCTGAGGGGGGGCCCCGGGAGCAGTACTTC
>few|TRBV15|.|TRBJ2-7|14
CATSRVDGAYEQYF
TGTGCCACCAGCAGAGTGGACGGAGCCTACGAGCAGTACTTC
>few|TRBV12-3/TRBV12-4|.|TRBJ1-5|14
CASSLSQGNQPQHF
TGTGCCAGCAGTTTAAGTCAGGGCAATCAGCCCCAGCATTTT
>.|TRBV15|.|TRBJ1-5|16
CATSRGWGDSNQPQHF
TGTGCCACCAGCAGGGGATGGGGGGACAGCAATCAGCCCCAGCATTTT
>few|TRBV4-1|.|TRBJ1-1|15
CASSQRGSSNTEAFF
TGCGCCAGCAGCCAAAGGGGGAGTTCGAACACTGAAGCTTTCTTT
>.|TRBV5-1|TRBD1|TRBJ2-7|15
CASSRGTGSGNEQYF
TGCGCCAGCAGCCGAGGGACAGGGAGTGGTAACGAGCAGTACTTC
>few|TRBV6-1|.|TRBJ2-5|13
CASGAVLQETQYF
TGTGCCAGCGGAGCGGTCCTCCAAGAGACCCAGTACTTC
>few|TRBV9|TRBD2|TRBJ2-7|14
CASSVGGEGGEQYF
TGTGCCAGCAGCGTAGGGGGGGAGGGCGGCGAGCAGTACTTC
>.|TRBV5-6|.|TRBJ2-1|14
CASSLAVTYNEQFF
TGTGCCAGCAGCCTAGCCGTAACCTACAATGAGCAGTTCTTC
>.|TRBV11-2|.|TRBJ2-1|16
CASSLMAISSYNEQFF
TGTGCCAGCAGCTTAATGGCAATCAGCTCCTACAATGAGCAGTTCTTC
>.|TRBV6-2/TRBV6-3|.|TRBJ1-2|12
CASRRANYGYTF
TGTGCCAGCAGGCGGGCTAACTATGGCTACACCTTC
>.|TRBV6-5|.|TRBJ2-2|13
CASKGTYTGELFF
TGTGCCAGCAAGGGGACCTACACCGGGGAGCTGTTTTTT
>few|TRBV20-1|.|TRBJ2-7|12
CSARDLRDEQYF
TGCAGTGCTAGAGACCTTAGGGACGAGCAGTACTTC
>few|TRBV3-1|TRBD1|TRBJ2-1|15
CASSQGTGPYNEQFF
TGTGCCAGCAGTCAGGGGACAGGACCCTACAATGAGCAGTTCTTC
>few|TRBV29-1|TRBD2|TRBJ2-5|16
CSVLKGLAGNQETQYF
TGCAGCGTCCTAAAGGGACTAGCGGGGAACCAAGAGACCCAGTACTTC
>.|TRBV6-6|.|TRBJ2-5|14
CASSFPGVQETQYF
TGTGCCAGCAGCTTCCCGGGGGTACAAGAGACCCAGTACTTC
>once|TRBV5-1|TRBD1|TRBJ1-3|15
CASSRGTDSGNTIYF
TGCGCCAGCAGCCGCGGGACAGACTCTGGAAACACCATATATTTT
>many|TRBV29-1|.|TRBJ2-3|13
CSVEILKRDTQYF
TGCAGCGTTGAGATCTTAAAACGAGATACGCAGTATTTT
>many|TRBV29-1|TRBD2|TRBJ2-7|13
CSVVLAGGREQYF
TGCAGCGTTGTACTAGCGGGAGGTCGCGAGCAGTACTTC
>.|TRBV24-1|TRBD2|TRBJ2-1|15
CATSETSGLYNEQFF
TGTGCCACCAGTGAGACTAGCGGATTATACAATGAGCAGTTCTTC
>.|TRBV7-2|TRBD2|TRBJ2-1|15
CASSLLAGPYNEQFF
TGTGCCAGCAGCTTACTAGCGGGACCCTACAATGAGCAGTTCTTC
>.|TRBV19|TRBD2|TRBJ2-1|15
CASSIPSGSYNEQFF
TGTGCCAGTAGTATTCCCAGCGGGAGCTACAATGAGCAGTTCTTC
>few|TRBV6-5|.|TRBJ1-5|14
CASRAAGAGQPQHF
TGTGCCAGCAGAGCCGCCGGGGCCGGTCAGCCCCAGCATTTT
>.|TRBV25-1|.|TRBJ2-5|14
CASSGLGAQETQYF
TGTGCCAGCAGTGGACTGGGGGCCCAAGAGACCCAGTACTTC
>many|TRBV27|.|TRBJ2-1|13
CASSLNGGTRQFF
TGTGCCAGCAGTTTAAATGGCGGGACGAGGCAGTTCTTC
>.|TRBV25-1|TRBD1|TRBJ1-5|16
CASSGQASGTGQPQHF
TGTGCCAGCAGTGGACAGGCATCCGGGACAGGTCAGCCCCAGCATTTT
>few|TRBV5-8|TRBD1|TRBJ2-3|15
CASSLYGQGADTQYF
TGTGCCAGCAGTCTCTACGGACAGGGGGCAGATACGCAGTATTTT
>.|TRBV18|.|TRBJ2-2|17
CASSVFSGARNTGELFF
TGTGCCAGCTCTGTCTTTTCGGGGGCGCGGAACACCGGGGAGCTGTTTTTT
>few|TRBV6-5|.|TRBJ2-7|14
CASSYQDKGYEQYF
TGTGCCAGCAGTTACCAGGACAAGGGGTACGAGCAGTACTTC
>.|TRBV12-3/TRBV12-4|.|TRBJ1-2|13
CASSPGVFYGYTF
TGTGCCAGCAGTCCCGGGGTATTCTATGGCTACACCTTC
>few|TRBV12-3/TRBV12-4|TRBD2|TRBJ2-3|18
CASSPASGVSLSTDTQYF
TGTGCCAGCAGCCCGGCTAGCGGGGTCTCCCTCAGCACAGATACGCAGTATTTT
>few|TRBV5-1|.|TRBJ2-2|16
CASSLGFYPGAGELFF
TGCGCCAGCAGCTTGGGCTTCTACCCTGGGGCCGGGGAGCTGTTTTTT
>.|TRBV12-3/TRBV12-4|.|TRBJ1-2|18
CASYGGRPGTGNIYGYTF
TGTGCCAGCTACGGGGGTCGTCCAGGAACAGGGAACATCTATGGCTACACCTTC
>few|TRBV5-1|TRBD2|TRBJ2-2|18
CASSLALAGAMNTGELFF
TGCGCCAGCAGCTTGGCACTAGCGGGGGCCATGAACACCGGGGAGCTGTTTTTT
>few|TRBV4-2|TRBD2|TRBJ2-2|13
CASRAGLTGELFF
TGTGCCAGCAGAGCGGGGCTCACCGGGGAGCTGTTTTTT
>once|TRBV4-2|TRBD2|TRBJ2-1|17
CASSQDPWTSGRNEQFF
TGTGCCAGCAGCCAGGACCCCTGGACTAGCGGGAGGAATGAGCAGTTCTTC
>few|TRBV9|.|TRBJ1-5|13
CASSVSGNQPQHF
TGTGCCAGCAGCGTATCGGGGAATCAGCCCCAGCATTTT